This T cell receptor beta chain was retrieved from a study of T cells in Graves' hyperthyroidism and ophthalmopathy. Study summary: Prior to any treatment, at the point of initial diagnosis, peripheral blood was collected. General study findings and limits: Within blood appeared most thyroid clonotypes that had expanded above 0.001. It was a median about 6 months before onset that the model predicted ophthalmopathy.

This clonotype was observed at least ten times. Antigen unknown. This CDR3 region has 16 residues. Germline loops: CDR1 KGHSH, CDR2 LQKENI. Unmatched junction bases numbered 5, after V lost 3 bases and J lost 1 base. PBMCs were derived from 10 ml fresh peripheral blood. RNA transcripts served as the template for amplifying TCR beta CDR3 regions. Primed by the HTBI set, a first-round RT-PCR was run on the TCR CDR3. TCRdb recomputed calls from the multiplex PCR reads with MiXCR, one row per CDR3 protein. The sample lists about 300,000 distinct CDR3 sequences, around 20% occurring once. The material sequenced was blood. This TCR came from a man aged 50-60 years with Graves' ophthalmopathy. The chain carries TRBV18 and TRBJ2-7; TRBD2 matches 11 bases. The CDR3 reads CASSPTSGRRSYEQYF. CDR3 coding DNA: TGTGCCAGCTCACCCACTAGCGGGAGAAGGTCCTACGAGCAGTACTTC.